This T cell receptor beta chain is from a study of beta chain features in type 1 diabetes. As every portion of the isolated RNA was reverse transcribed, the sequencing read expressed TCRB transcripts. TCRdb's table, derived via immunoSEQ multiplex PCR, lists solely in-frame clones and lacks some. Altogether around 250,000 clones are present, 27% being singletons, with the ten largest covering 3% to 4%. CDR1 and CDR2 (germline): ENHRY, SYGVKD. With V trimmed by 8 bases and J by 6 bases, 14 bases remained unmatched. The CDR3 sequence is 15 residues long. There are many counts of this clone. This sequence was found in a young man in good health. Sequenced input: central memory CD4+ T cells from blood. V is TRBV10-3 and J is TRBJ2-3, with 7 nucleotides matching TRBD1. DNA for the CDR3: TGTGCCATCGCACGTGACAGGGATTCAGCGGATACGCAGTATTTT. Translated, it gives CAIARDRDSADTQYF.